Sequencing of this T cell receptor beta chain was carried out in a study of post-analysis software for immune sequencing data (dated by TCRdb to the mid-2010s). For context, the study as a whole: Relapsing-remitting, secondary progressive and progressive-relapsing multiple sclerosis were recorded as disease courses, and subtype annotation was lacking for some patients. The patient repertoires were compared against approximately ten previously published healthy control repertoires obtained from donors aged about 6 to 26 years. A subset of samples was prepared in parallel using single-end sample barcoding, then pooled and co-amplified after Illumina adapter ligation.

To demonstrate the VDJtools post-analysis software, TCR beta repertoires were profiled from the peripheral blood of 13 young patients with multiple sclerosis. The multiple sclerosis patients were children and adolescents ranging in age from roughly 6 to 15 years. The junction carries 6 bases between V and J, which are trimmed by 7 bases and 2 bases respectively. Counted from cysteine to phenylalanine, this CDR3 has 12 amino acids. Of all the DNA, just the CDR3 is kept, 36 bases in frame from base 1. This clonotype was seen more than once but under ten times. The clone's antigen remains unknown. Base qualities are not at hand, and no much larger clone is one base apart. The method was PCR. The sequencer was an Illumina HiSeq 2500. Unique molecular identifiers were incorporated into TCR beta cDNA libraries to reduce PCR and sequencing biases. Roughly 0.5 million cDNA molecules were obtained per 1 to 10 million input T cells, so each molecule approximated one T cell. The patient libraries were prepared and sequenced with the same protocol used for the earlier healthy control dataset. Within a given batch, samples were prepared together, multiplexed and sequenced on the same HiSeq lane. The study's own analysis went as follows. Raw barcoded reads were processed with MIGEC, discarding single-read molecular identifier groups before consensus assembly and CDR3 extraction. Clonotype tables were post-analysed with VDJtools, normalizing diversity by down-sampling all datasets to the smallest sample size. To correct batch-related cross-sample contamination, repertoire overlap clustering matched CDR3 amino acid sequences but not nucleotide sequences. TCRdb's own reprocessing of the public reads used fastp at Q25 and MiXCR and kept productive beta chains. Every distinct CDR3 protein forms one entry, paired with its most common genes and DNA. The V and J calls, along with clone size, are taken from TCRdb and not from the paper's own processing. In this sample the table shows around 440,000 distinct CDR3 sequences, approximately 45% of which occur a single time. The ten top clones hold around 10% of the sample.

General findings and caveats noted by the study authors: Direct clustering with F measure showed strong co-clustering of samples prepared in the same batch, prompting a batch-effect correction. About five TRBV segments, including TRBV5-6, TRBV5-1 and TRBV20-1, were significantly more frequent in patients than controls. The multiple sclerosis patient group was slightly younger than the control group. Multiple sclerosis patients had significantly lower normalized Chao1 diversity than controls, a result that suggests substantial peripheral T-cell clonal expansion.

This TCR came from a girl aged 10 to 17 with multiple sclerosis. The chain links TRBV12-3 or TRBV12-4 with TRBJ1-5; the D gene assignment is ambiguous. Material: blood. The nucleotide sequence reads as follows: TGTGCCAGCAACCGGGGCAATCAGCCCCAGCATTTT. Its coded protein is CASNRGNQPQHF.